The TCR beta chain under discussion was sequenced for a study of cytomegalovirus exposure and HLA in healthy donors (dated by TCRdb to the late 2010s). Regarding the complete study: An earlier analysis of more than 550 of the donors reported 276 Gb of sequence data and about 120 million unique TCR beta sequences obtained from about 180 million T cells. A later genetic analysis took genome-wide SNP genotypes for about 65% of the 666 donors and used that subset as a discovery cohort. Donor age, sex, ethnicity and CMV serostatus were compiled alongside the repertoire data. High-throughput TCR immunosequencing, statistical association of individual TCRs with disease status, and machine learning were combined to predict cytomegalovirus infection status. A few DR-DQ haplotypes were treated as single units for association and clustering because of strong linkage in the cohort. On average, roughly 200,000 unique TCR beta nucleotide sequences were sequenced per donor among a few hundred genotyped donors of the cohort, with roughly 18% of those sequences being non-productive. Class I and class II HLA loci were covered by the typing at four-digit resolution. The study profiled the T cell repertoires of 500 to 800 subjects by immunosequencing and related them to cytomegalovirus serostatus. The aim of the study was to test whether cataloging public T cell receptors could identify signatures of past pathogen exposure. To study patterns of TCR occurrence, a later analysis re-analyzed previously published TCR beta repertoires from 666 donors and added high-resolution HLA genotyping. Of the 300 to 400 genotyped donors, approximately 82% fell in the genetic ancestry cluster associated with self-reported Caucasian donors. To decide whether each TCR beta V gene segment behaved as functional or pseudogenic, an earlier analysis of some 570 of the donors relied on high-throughput TCR beta sequencing. Rather than drawing on any new phenotypic data, the later analysis identified candidate immune exposures from TCR beta sequences and the way those sequences occurred across donors. All discovery cohort repertoires had been generated on a single sequencing platform. A separate validation cohort of more than 100 different subjects was used in addition to the roughly 640-subject first cohort. The number of donors typed differed by locus, with about 629-630 for A, B, C, DRB1 and DQB1, approximately 500 for DQA1, 606 for DPA1, and some 470 for DPB1. About 280 gigabases of sequencing data and 75 million to 85 million unique TCR sequences made up an early release that covered approximately 620 HLA-typed donors.

Points on this clone: There is no known antigen for this receptor.

Trimming removed 0 bases from V and 0 bases from J, leaving 9 bases between the germline ends. CDR1 and CDR2, per the germline V gene (reference sequence), are GTSNPN and SVGIG. CDR3 length: 15 amino acids, cysteine to phenylalanine. CDR3 DNA only is kept here, 45 bases in frame from base 1. In total, approximately 610 healthy bone marrow donors made up the cohort. All cohort members were sampled while nominally healthy, although unrecorded immune exposures were likely present. The donor was CMV seronegative and was included in the group of over 300 seronegative cohort members. A peripheral blood sample was provided by each donor, and peripheral blood mononuclear cells were used for TCR beta sequencing. The Qiagen DNeasy Blood Extraction Kit was used to extract genomic DNA from the blood cell samples. Study-wide findings and limitations: A further reported finding was that TCR beta sequences accurately predicted the HLA-A and HLA-B alleles for most subjects in the first cohort. At a false discovery rate of 0.05, a later analysis linked 15,000 to 20,000 TCR beta sequences to specific HLA alleles. The study gave a list of under 200 TCR beta chains associated with cytomegalovirus. Because HLA typing was unavailable for some donors at each locus, only the typed subset was used in association tests. V-gene and J-gene trimming of TCR beta chains was associated with a missense DCLRE1C variant in a later genetic analysis, and the association was replicated in an independent cohort. In a later analysis, the rate of TCR association differed among HLA loci, with DRB1 alleles having the most associated TCRs and HLA-C alleles having the fewest. Only TCR beta chains were sequenced in this cohort, and the absence of alpha or paired-chain data limited detectable features. Three of the identified cytomegalovirus-associated TCR beta chains were confirmed in vitro to be specific for cytomegalovirus antigens. In an earlier analysis of around 500 of the donors, most TCR beta V segments appeared in productive rearrangements about 87% or about 30% of the time, broadly matching IMGT annotations. A cluster of highly shared sequence variants was judged likely to be a technical artifact of the sequencing pipeline. The earlier analysis of about 600 of the donors excluded roughly 17 rarely observed V segments, including chromosome 9 orphons, because counts were too low. Across donors, most TCR sequences were observed very rarely, whereas some public TCRs were present in many individuals. According to a later analysis, parvovirus B19, influenza, CMV and Epstein-Barr virus appeared linked to several top co-occurrence clusters. Assigning TCR associations to individual alleles was difficult when HLA alleles, especially DR and DQ, strongly co-occurred. Because the 87-base-pair reads could not distinguish some IMGT-functional V segments, including TRBV6-2 and TRBV6-3, those segments were excluded. According to a later analysis, most CMV-associated TCR beta chains appeared to be HLA-restricted, and the HLA associations seemed to be driven largely by CMV exposure. A later analysis found that HLA-associated TCR beta chains were more clonally expanded and had lower generation probabilities than equally common non-associated chains. The presence/absence analyses assumed that sequencing depth was roughly uniform across donors, and that assumption may not be true. Cytomegalovirus status was reported to be diagnosed by the classifier with high specificity and sensitivity in both the original and validation cohorts. Linkage disequilibrium might explain the correlated functional status among segregating V segments, but an unknown experimental factor could not be ruled out. According to a later genetic analysis, donors in an Asian-associated ancestry cluster had fewer N-insertions in productive TCRs than the approximately 650-donor mean. Immune exposure information for the cohort was limited to CMV serostatus. According to the authors, the approach could potentially be generalized to other disease states and immunological phenotypes.

Library preparation was by the immunoSEQ multiplex PCR assay. For the multiplex PCR, a mixture combining 60 forward primers for TCR Vbeta segments and 13 reverse primers for TCR Jbeta segments was used. The CDR3 region of rearranged TCR beta genes was amplified from genomic DNA with a multiplex PCR assay. Amplified TCR beta libraries were sequenced as 87-base-pair reads on the Illumina HiSeq System. Per the authors' processing: Across the roughly 670 repertoires, a later analysis counted tens of millions of unique TCR beta chains, approximately 12 million of which were shared by at least two donors. A nearest-neighbor algorithm error-corrected the raw reads and collapsed the reads into unique sequences, merging closely related sequences to remove PCR and sequencing errors. CDR3 sequences were aligned to IMGT reference sequences to assign V, D and J gene segments. For a sequence to be retained, a match of at least six nucleotides to both a V gene segment and a J gene segment was required. Rearrangements were called productive when the CDR3 lacked stop codons and stayed in frame with V and J; all others were non-productive. CDR3 was defined according to IMGT convention as the region running from the second conserved V-encoded cysteine to the conserved J-encoded phenylalanine. Sequences without an unambiguous match to a single V gene segment were excluded from the earlier analysis of several hundred of the donors. An earlier analysis of 500 to 700 of the donors classified V segments as functional when productive rearrangements were above 56.7% and as segregating when the standard deviation between donors was above 5%. A statistical classification framework was built for diagnosing cytomegalovirus status from the catalog of TCR beta chain sequences. V and J gene assignment, in a later analysis, came from comparing TCR nucleotide sequences with IMGT/GENE-DB human TR gene sequences. The TCRdist pipeline was used in a later analysis to assign CDR3 sequences and most-parsimonious VDJ recombination scenarios. In a later analysis, every TCR beta chain was defined by the combination of its CDR3 amino acid sequence and its V-gene family, and reads without a unique V-gene family were dropped. A later analysis removed several hundred highly shared, low-generation-probability nucleotide sequences to deal with suspected cross-contamination and a sequencing artifact. A later analysis calculated a clonal expansion index for each public chain from normalized within-repertoire ranks of inferred template counts. Generation probabilities in a later analysis came from a VDJ recombination model fitted to out-of-frame rearrangements, and those results were checked against IGoR. A later analysis scored TCR-TCR, TCR-HLA and TCR-CMV co-occurrence with hypergeometric tests, applying a repertoire-size bias correction to TCR pairs. To estimate false discovery rates, a later analysis permuted the HLA or CMV assignments 20 times. A later analysis grouped co-occurring TCRs with DBSCAN, adding TCRdist sequence similarity when clustering within HLA-allele-positive subsets. Repertoires with fewer than 30,000 or more than 120,000 public chains, plus five repertoires with anomalous nucleotide sharing, were excluded from co-occurrence clustering. TCRdb holds this immuneACCESS table with in-frame rearrangements only. Some clones are missing; in checked studies, unresolved V genes explain under half, and the rest has no known cause. Clone size and the V and J calls come from that table; the DNA yielded D and trimming. This specimen's table enumerates roughly 190,000 clones. Around 6% of the sample comes from the top ten.

This receptor chain uses TRBV30 and TRBJ1-3; no D segment can be confidently identified. The sequence came from a man aged 25-45 years in good health and CMV-seronegative. The specimen was PBMCs. The CDR3: CAWSVYGSSGNTIYF. The DNA reads TGTGCCTGGAGTGTATATGGGAGCTCTGGAAACACCATATATTTT. Full variable domain (CDR3 extended with the reference TRBV30 and TRBJ1-3 proteins): SQTIHQWPATLVQPVGSPLSLECTVEGTSNPNLYWYRQAAGRGLQLLFYSVGIGQISSEVPQNLSASRPQDRQFILSSKKLLLSDSGFYLCAWSVYGSSGNTIYFGEGSWLTVV.